These 29 T cell receptor beta chains originate from one sample sequenced in a study of cytomegalovirus exposure and HLA in healthy donors. Measured with immunoSEQ multiplex PCR; TCRdb has only the in-frame clones, and not every one. The sample has around 150,000 clones, 70% to 90% seen once; the top ten hold 2% to 2.5%. Sequenced material: PBMCs. The receptor set was obtained from a young man in good health and CMV-seropositive.

The rearrangement joins TRBV5-4 to TRBJ2-2; 9 nucleotides align to TRBD2. V shed 2 bases, J shed 3 bases, and the junction held 5 bases outside the gene matches. The germline gives CDR1 SGHNT, CDR2 YYREEE (reference sequence). This CDR3 region has 16 residues. CDR3 sequence: CASSLRRGGDTGELFF. The DNA for the CDR3 is TGTGCCAGCAGCTTAAGGCGGGGGGGGGACACCGGGGAGCTGTTTTTT.

The V gene is TRBV4-3, the J gene TRBJ1-4; the D gene is possibly TRBD1 (5 bases). Germline V gene lookup returns CDR1 LGHNA and CDR2 YSLEER. The ends were cut back, 0 bases at V and 2 bases at J, with 13 bases in the middle. The CDR3 extends over 17 amino acids. The CDR3 protein is CASSQEGREYTNEKLFF. In DNA, the CDR3 is TGCGCCAGCAGCCAAGAGGGCAGGGAATATACTAATGAAAAACTGTTTTTT.

The gene calls are TRBV4-3 and TRBJ1-2; tentative D call: TRBD1 (5 bases). Between the trimmed V and J ends, which lost 0 bases and 8 bases, there was a span of 19 bases. The germline CDR1 and CDR2 sequences are LGHNA and YSLEER. The CDR3 is 16 residues long. Written as DNA, the CDR3 is TGCGCCAGCAGCCAAGATAGGCGGGCTTGGGGGAGGGGCTACACCTTC. Translating it yields CASSQDRRAWGRGYTF.

V gene TRBV5-1 combines with J gene TRBJ2-7; 9 nucleotides agree with TRBD2. The CDR3 runs to 15 residues. V lost 0 bases, J lost 2 bases, and 3 bases stayed unmatched. The germline V gene encodes CDR1 SGHRS and CDR2 YFSETQ. The CDR3 sequence: CASSLVAGGAYEQYF. The CDR3 nucleotides read TGCGCCAGCAGCTTGGTTGCGGGGGGGGCCTACGAGCAGTACTTC.

V and J are TRBV15 and TRBJ2-4; TRBD1 matches 9 bases. CDR1 LNHNV and CDR2 YYDKDF come from the germline V gene (reference sequence). The CDR3 sequence is 16 residues long. The V segment lost 3 bases and the J segment 6 bases; nucleotides outside the gene matches: 9. In DNA, the CDR3 is TGTGCCACCAGCAGTTACGGGGGACAGGGAACAAACATTCAGTACTTC. Residues: CATSSYGGQGTNIQYF.

The chain is built from TRBV6-1 and TRBJ2-7; D remains unclear. The germline V and J ends were trimmed by 5 bases and 3 bases, with 8 bases remaining between them. CDR1 is MNHNS and CDR2 is SASEGT in the germline V gene. The CDR3 runs to 12 residues. For the CDR3, the DNA is TGTGCCAGCAGTTCCGTACACTACGAGCAGTACTTC. This encodes CASSSVHYEQYF.

The chain joins TRBV10-2 to TRBJ1-5; no clear D gene. Germline assignment: CDR1 WSHSY and CDR2 SAAADI. The CDR3 covers 16 residues. V was shortened by 4 bases and J by 1 base, with 14 bases between the two germline ends. CDR3 loop: CASSGEESGSNQPQHF. CDR3 sequence (DNA): TGCGCCAGCAGTGGCGAGGAATCCGGGAGCAATCAGCCCCAGCATTTT.

In DNA, the CDR3 is TGTGCCGTCCCTTCGGGCGGGGGGGAAGAGACCCAGTACTTC. Its translation: CAVPSGGGEETQYF. The chain links TRBV19 to TRBJ2-5, with 9 bases identical to TRBD2. V was pared by 11 bases and J by 3 bases, with 10 bases of the junction left unmatched. This CDR3 contains 14 residues. The germline CDR1 and CDR2 sequences are LNHDA and SQIVND (reference sequence).

The rearrangement links TRBV6-6 to TRBJ2-1, with 7 bases fitting TRBD2. Per the germline V gene, CDR1 is MNHNY and CDR2 is SVGAGI (reference sequence). The junction had 9 bases not matched to a gene; V was cut back by 4 bases and J by 6 bases. This CDR3 is built from 15 residues. Written as DNA, the CDR3 is TGTGCCAGCAGTTCCGGGACTACACGGACCAATGAGCAGTTCTTC. Protein product: CASSSGTTRTNEQFF.

The chain joins TRBV15 to TRBJ1-4; D unresolved. The germline V and J ends were trimmed by 0 bases and 0 bases, with 8 bases remaining between them. Per the germline V gene, CDR1 is LNHNV and CDR2 is YYDKDF (reference sequence). The CDR3 contains 16 residues. CDR3 nucleotides: TGTGCCACCAGCAGAGATGAGGCAACAACTAATGAAAAACTGTTTTTT. As protein: CATSRDEATTNEKLFF.

The genes are TRBV11-3 and TRBJ2-7; a weak D match, TRBD1 (6 bases). Trimming took off 6 bases at V and 3 bases at J, with 18 bases between the two ends. The CDR3 spans 15 residues. Germline CDR1 is SGHNT and CDR2 is YENEEA. CDR3 region: CASSQEPGQHYEQYF. The DNA for the CDR3 is TGTGCCAGCAGTCAAGAGCCAGGACAGCACTACGAGCAGTACTTC.

This clone has just one count. The chain recombines TRBV7-9 with TRBJ2-7; tentative D call: TRBD1 (9 bases). CDR1 and CDR2 (germline): SEHNR, FQNEAQ (reference sequence). The CDR3 extends over 18 amino acids. The ends were cut back, 6 bases at V and 1 base at J, with 25 bases in the middle. In DNA form, the CDR3 reads TGTGCCAGCAGTCACGGGGGGGGAGGGGACAGGGTTTCCTACGAGCAGTACTTC. Protein: CASSHGGGGDRVSYEQYF.

The V gene is TRBV27, the J gene TRBJ2-7, with unresolved D. CDR3 length: 14 amino acids. V was clipped by 5 bases and J by 4 bases, with 15 bases between them. Germline V lookup: CDR1 MNHEY, CDR2 SMNVEV (reference sequence). CDR3 nucleotides: TGTGCCAGCAGTCCCTATACCCTAGGATACGAGCAGTACTTC. Protein product: CASSPYTLGYEQYF.

DNA of the CDR3: TGCGCCAGCAGCCACTACAGGGGGGAGAGTCAGCCCCAGCATTTT. Protein: CASSHYRGESQPQHF. The chain joins TRBV4-1 to TRBJ1-5; TRBD1 matches at 8 bases. The V segment lost 3 bases and the J segment 6 bases; nucleotides outside the gene matches: 7. Germline V gene sequence: CDR1 MGHRA, CDR2 YSYEKL. CDR3 length: 15 amino acids.

This clone was detected only once. CDR3 sequence reads: CSVGQGGDTEAFF. CDR3 DNA sequence: TGCAGCGTTGGGCAAGGGGGGGACACTGAAGCTTTCTTT. This chain connects TRBV29-1 to TRBJ1-1, with D tentatively TRBD1 (6 bases). This CDR3 is 13 amino acids long. Germline assignment: CDR1 SQVTM and CDR2 ANQGSEA. The V gene lost 4 bases and the J gene lost 3 bases, with 12 bases spanning the gap.

The V call is TRBV11-3, the J call TRBJ2-3, with 14 positions matching TRBD2. The length of the CDR3 is 18 residues. Trimming took 5 bases from V and 0 from J; bases not matched to a gene: 7. CDR1 SGHNT and CDR2 YENEEA come from the germline V gene. In DNA form, the CDR3 reads TGTGCCAGCAGCCCAGGACTAGCGGGGGGAACCAGCACAGATACGCAGTATTTT. It encodes CASSPGLAGGTSTDTQYF.

This sequence joins TRBV10-1 and TRBJ2-7, with D perhaps TRBD2 (5 bases). The V gene lost 8 bases and the J gene lost 2 bases, with 16 bases spanning the gap. The germline V gene encodes CDR1 WNHNN and CDR2 SYGVQD (reference sequence). This CDR3 contains 14 residues. The CDR3 loop is CASLEGGRPYEQYF. The CDR3 coding sequence is TGCGCCAGCCTCGAGGGTGGCAGACCCTACGAGCAGTACTTC.

The chain links TRBV4-3 to TRBJ2-2, with D possibly being TRBD2 (6 bases). CDR1 is LGHNA, CDR2 YSLEER, per germline. This CDR3 contains 15 residues. V lost 5 bases, J lost 5 bases, and 15 bases lay in between. CDR3 sequence reads: CASSATGLATGELFF. The CDR3 DNA is TGCGCCAGCAGCGCGACGGGACTTGCTACCGGGGAGCTGTTTTTT.

This chain connects TRBV10-3 to TRBJ1-5; a weak D match, TRBD1 (5 bases). Trimming shortened V by 4 bases and J by 3 bases, and 13 bases separated the two germline ends. The CDR3 has 15 residues. The germline CDR1 and CDR2 sequences are ENHRY and SYGVKD. Written as DNA, the CDR3 is TGTGCCATCAGTGCAGGTTCAGGGATCAATCAGCCCCAGCATTTT. Protein product: CAISAGSGINQPQHF.

V gene TRBV19 combines with J gene TRBJ1-5, with D possibly matching TRBD1 (6 bases). The CDR3 is made up of 13 amino acids. V was cut by 6 bases and J by 6 bases, with 12 bases left in between. CDR1 LNHDA and CDR2 SQIVND come from the germline V gene (reference sequence). Here the CDR3 reads CASSTGFGQPQHF. The DNA for the CDR3 is TGTGCCAGTAGCACAGGGTTTGGTCAGCCCCAGCATTTT.

The V and J genes are TRBV7-9 and TRBJ1-4, with D possibly TRBD1 on 6 matching bases. The CDR3 totals 18 residues. V shed 2 bases and J shed 3 bases, with 19 bases lying between them. Per the germline V gene, CDR1 is SEHNR and CDR2 is FQNEAQ (reference sequence). The CDR3 DNA is TGTGCCAGCAGCTTATACAGGGAAGCCATACCATCTAATGAAAAACTGTTTTTT. This gives the protein CASSLYREAIPSNEKLFF.

This clone was observed a handful of times. The chain couples TRBV21-1 to TRBJ2-7; the table's D gene call, TRBD1, was not cross checked with the DNA. TRBV21-1 is tagged as a pseudogene. The CDR3 totals 16 residues. The CDR3: CASSDPGQETLYEQYF. The CDR3 region has the DNA TGTGCCAGCAGCGACCCGGGACAGGAAACCCTCTACGAGCAGTACTTC.

The chain employs TRBV7-2 and TRBJ1-2; TRBD1 matches 8 bases. Germline-derived CDR1 and CDR2 are SGHTA and FQGNSA. Trimming removed 3 bases from V and 8 bases from J; junction bases left unmatched: 14. The CDR3 covers 16 residues. This CDR3 is CASSFPGQGKPPGYTF. The CDR3 region has the DNA TGTGCCAGCAGCTTTCCCGGACAGGGTAAGCCCCCAGGCTACACCTTC.

This clone has a handful of counts. This rearrangement joins TRBV15 to TRBJ1-2, with a possible D match to TRBD1 (5 bases). V lost 1 base, J lost 8 bases, and 17 bases lay in between. Per germline, CDR1 LNHNV and CDR2 YYDKDF (reference sequence). The CDR3 sequence is 15 residues long. The CDR3 spells CATSRARDSPRGYTF. The CDR3 nucleotides are TGTGCCACCAGCAGAGCCCGGGACTCACCAAGGGGCTACACCTTC.

The chain couples TRBV5-1 to TRBJ1-5; 9 bases map to TRBD1. This CDR3 is built from 15 residues. J gave up 2 bases and V 3 bases, and 3 bases lay outside the gene matches. Germline V gene lookup returns CDR1 SGHRS and CDR2 YFSETQ. CDR3 sequence reads: CASSSTGGGNQPQHF. CDR3 DNA: TGCGCCAGCAGCTCTACAGGGGGCGGCAATCAGCCCCAGCATTTT. The variable domain in full, with the rest retrieved from reference TRBV5-1 and TRBJ1-5, is KAGVTQTPRYLIKTRGQQVTLSCSPISGHRSVSWYQQTPGQGLQFLFEYFSETQRNKGNFPGRFSGRQFSNSRSEMNVSTLELGDSALYLCASSSTGGGNQPQHFGDGTRLSIL.

This chain uses TRBV27 with TRBJ1-1, with D possibly matching TRBD1 (6 bases). The V gene's germline CDR1 is MNHEY and CDR2 SMNVEV (reference sequence). The CDR3 spans 16 residues. V was shortened by 0 bases and J by 0 bases, with 11 bases between the two germline ends. The CDR3 sequence is CASSLSAQGMNTEAFF. In DNA, the CDR3 is TGTGCCAGCAGTTTATCGGCACAGGGTATGAACACTGAAGCTTTCTTT.

The rearrangement links TRBV9 to TRBJ2-7, with D possibly matching TRBD2 (5 bases). Per germline, CDR1 SGDLS and CDR2 YYNGEE. V shed 2 bases and J shed 4 bases, with 25 bases lying between them. This CDR3 spans 18 amino acids. The CDR3 region is CASSVDSRREPGKYEQYF. In DNA form, the CDR3 reads TGTGCCAGCAGCGTGGATTCCAGAAGGGAACCCGGGAAGTACGAGCAGTACTTC.

The V gene is TRBV2, the J gene TRBJ2-5; the match to TRBD2 covers 7 bases. With 10 bases clipped from V and 5 bases from J, the junction kept 4 bases outside the gene matches. Germline V CDR1 and CDR2: SNHLY, FYNNEI. This CDR3 region has 11 residues. The CDR3 region is CATRGEETQYF. The CDR3 coding sequence is TGTGCCACCCGGGGGGAGGAGACCCAGTACTTC.

The chain couples TRBV7-2 to TRBJ1-2; 8 positions match TRBD1. The germline gives CDR1 SGHTA, CDR2 FQGNSA. The CDR3 length is 16 residues. J lost 3 bases, V lost 5 bases, and 11 bases had no gene match. CDR3 DNA: TGTGCCAGCAGCCTAGTGGGACAGGAAATTTACTATGGCTACACCTTC. Its protein is CASSLVGQEIYYGYTF.